This T cell receptor beta chain was retrieved from a study of beta chain features in type 1 diabetes (dated by TCRdb to the late 2010s). About the study as a whole: Patients and healthy donors did not differ in mean age, gender distribution, total cell number or subset yield. A total of some 100,000,000 sorted cells were examined across all samples, and a strong correlation was observed between cell number per subset and RNA yield. The study compared the TCRB repertoires of sorted circulating CD4+ T cell subsets in recently diagnosed type 1 diabetes patients with those in matched healthy donors. Whereas all 30 or so donors provided naive and central memory subsets, regulatory and stem cell-like memory subsets were isolated from just 8 patients and about eight healthy donors. Here is what the overall study found, with its caveats: Sequencing cDNA rather than genomic DNA could over-represent highly expressing activated cells, although activation and CD3 levels did not differ between groups. In all four CD4+ subsets, TCRB CDR3 length was moderately but significantly shorter in type 1 diabetes patients. The naive, central memory and regulatory TCRB repertoires appeared to resemble one another more closely among patients than among healthy donors. Shorter templates might be favored by PCR, yet because patient and control samples were amplified and corrected together, any such skew would affect both groups equally. At VDJ recombination sites, patients with type 1 diabetes made fewer insertions and deleted more nucleotides, a pattern implying thymic rearrangement abnormalities. HLA sub-analyses involved small numbers of individuals, so any influence of HLA type on TCRB rearrangement remained unresolved.

Counted from cysteine to phenylalanine, this CDR3 has 14 amino acids. The read is trimmed to its CDR3 DNA, 42 bases read in frame from base 1. After removal of 4 bases from V and 1 base from J, the junction retains 4 bases not matched to a gene. CDR1 MGHDK and CDR2 SYGVNS were looked up in the germline V gene. All of the isolated RNA was reverse transcribed with the High Capacity cDNA Reverse Transcription Kit, so expressed TCRB transcripts were sequenced. Naive, central memory and regulatory T cell samples underwent deep immunoSEQ sequencing, averaging around 3.6 million total reads per sample. Sorted cells were lysed in RLT buffer, and RNA was extracted using DNase-treated RNeasy Micro or Mini kits according to cell number. Each cell subset was processed separately to prevent cross-contamination, with patient and healthy donor samples processed together. The immunoSEQ multiplex PCR was used to amplify TCRB sequences from cDNA, generating 87-bp fragments that spanned the CDR3 region. Amplicons were sequenced on the Illumina HiSeq platform. The authors processed their data as follows. Synthetic template baselines were used to correct PCR bias computationally, reads within Hamming distance 2 were collapsed, and singletons that could not be merged were discarded. Reads were aligned against IMGT so that V, D and J genes, CDR3 length and insertions or deletions at six rearrangement sites could be assigned. Clonotype counts were normalized to sorted cell number within each subset before computing true diversity and Gini coefficients with the tcR R package. Repertoire sharing was quantified using the overlap coefficient calculated on TCRB nucleotide sequences. Out-of-frame TCRB sequences from naive cells were analyzed to stand in for the pre-selection repertoire. This is the immuneACCESS table as TCRdb keeps it, with only in-frame sequences that have V and J called. A part of the clones is gone; compared with another copy, unresolved V genes explain less than half, and the rest is unexplained. V and J calls and clone size come straight from that table; D and trimming were deduced from the DNA. The sample table contains 620,000 or so clones; only one count was recorded for roughly 16% of them. Of the sample, roughly 0.098% falls within the top ten clones.

A single peripheral blood draw of around 0.11 L on average was collected from each donor into heparinised tubes. A BD FACSAria II was used to sort naive, central memory, regulatory and stem cell-like memory CD4+ T cells with a panel that included CD45RO, CCR7, CD25, CD127, CD95 and CD27. Every sorted population had a purity above 95%. PBMCs were isolated right away by Lymphoprep density gradient centrifugation and were stained directly, without culture. So that batch effects would be minimized, each experiment stained and sorted samples in pairs, pairing one healthy donor with one patient. Comments on this clone: Its target antigen remains unknown. No quality values exist for individual bases; no much larger clone is one base distant.

Recombination linked TRBV25-1 to TRBJ2-7, with 7 middle bases fitting TRBD2. This clonotype originated in a man younger than 35 in good health. The sequenced sample was naive CD4+ T cells from blood. The sample's cell subset or site label, in plain terms: true naive CD4+ T cells. Here the CDR3 is given as CASSARSGSYEQYF. DNA sequence: TGTGCCAGCAGTGCCCGTAGCGGGTCCTACGAGCAGTACTTC.